Sequencing of this T cell receptor (beta chain) was carried out in a study of control samples from healthy donors and cancer patients (dated by TCRdb to the early 2020s). Its CDR3 holds 16 amino acids, cysteine through phenylalanine. The only DNA kept is the CDR3, 48 bases in frame from the first base. At the junction V is shortened by 5 bases and J by 2 bases, with 19 bases in between. The CDR1 and CDR2 encoded by the germline V gene (reference sequence) are PRHDT and FYEKMQ. The library was obtained by the immunoSEQ multiplex PCR assay. The table was pulled from immuneACCESS by TCRdb, which kept in-frame rearrangements only. Such tables lose some clones; where checked, under half of the loss comes from unresolved V genes, and the rest has no known cause. Here the sample has approximately 100,000 clones; about 89% occur a single time. Clones ranked in the top ten supply more than 20% of the sample.

Concerning this clone itself: Its antigen remains undetermined. Base qualities are not provided; no much larger clone lies one nucleotide away.

The receptor was isolated from a man aged 25-45 years in good health. Rearrangement joined TRBV13 to TRBJ2-7; the D gene is perhaps TRBD2, on 5 matching bases. Input material: blood. Here is the DNA: TGTGCCAGCAGCCTTCGTGCCAGCGGAACACCCTACGAGCAGTACTTC. The resulting protein is CASSLRASGTPYEQYF. Reference TRBV13 and TRBJ2-7 proteins supply the regions before and after the CDR3; the full variable domain is: AAGVIQSPRHLIKEKRETATLKCYPIPRHDTVYWYQQGPGQDPQFLISFYEKMQSDKGSIPDRFSAQQFSDYHSELNMSSLELGDSALYFCASSLRASGTPYEQYFGPGTRLTVT.